This T cell receptor beta chain was documented in a study of high-grade serous ovarian cancer treatment subgroups (dated by TCRdb to about 2021). At the level of the whole study: Sequencing yielded a mean of roughly 14,000 reads and approximately 7,000 unique TCR beta rearrangements per sample. The approximately 30-patient cohort included around 10 patients with no residual disease after primary surgery (R0), around 10 excellent NACT responders, and around 10 poor NACT responders. Each patient contributed one primary tumor and two metastatic tumor samples, giving approximately 91 samples in total. The study examined TCR beta repertoires in high-grade serous ovarian cancer patients who were grouped under a laparoscopic triage algorithm by complete gross resection or by neoadjuvant chemotherapy response. On the study overall, not on this receptor specifically: Bulk tumor TCR sequencing lacked spatial information, limiting insight into HGSC tumor complexity and diversity. The TCR repertoire analyses centered on CDR3, leaving CDR1 and CDR2 unanalyzed. TCR clonal relatedness showed a positive correlation with neoantigen level and a trend toward positive correlation with copy number variation and mutation load from whole-genome sequencing. Repertoire similarity between tumors of the same patient ranged 0.11 to 0.79, whereas almost no similarity was seen between different patients.

A single count supports this clone. Its antigen is currently not known. Per-base quality was not reported, and no clone a single base away is much larger than it. Tumor samples were obtained before definitive surgery or chemotherapy. Genomic DNA was extracted by the MD Anderson Biospecimen Extraction Resource, and TCR sequencing was done by the MD Anderson Cancer Genomics Laboratory. Trimming removed 3 bases from V and 8 bases from J; the gene matches leave 8 bases unexplained. There are 16 amino acids in the CDR3, from cysteine to phenylalanine inclusive. This entry keeps only the CDR3 DNA: 48 bases, framed from base 1. The germline V gene gives CDR1 as SGHAT and CDR2 as FQNNGV. High-throughput TCR profiling via ImmunoSEQ was performed on the approximately 90 tumor samples. Under the source paper's analysis protocol: Richness (unique productive sequences), clonality, evenness and relatedness were included as repertoire diversity metrics, and similarity between samples was assessed with the Bhattacharyya coefficient. Conclusions stayed consistent in a sensitivity analysis that left out TCRs with fewer than two reads. What TCRdb holds here is the immuneACCESS table cut down to in-frame rearrangements. Part of the clones is not present; checked against another copy, under half of the missing clones reflect an unresolved V gene, and the others are unexplained. The V and J calls and clone size were taken over from that table, and D and trimming were inferred from the DNA. The sample table records around 760 clones; about 80% of these occur just once. The ten largest clones capture about 14% of the sample.

The specimen sequenced was tumor tissue. The clonotype originates from a human donor with high-grade serous ovarian cancer. The sequence is built from TRBV11-2 and TRBJ2-1; the junction holds 12 bases that match TRBD2. The CDR3 amino acid sequence is: CASSFALAGGLDEQFF. The DNA reads TGTGCCAGCAGCTTCGCACTAGCGGGGGGTTTGGATGAGCAGTTCTTC. This CDR3, with the reference TRBV11-2 and TRBJ2-1 proteins standing in past its ends, gives the full variable domain EAGVAQSPRYKIIEKRQSVAFWCNPISGHATLYWYQQILGQGPKLLIQFQNNGVVDDSQLPKDRFSAERLKGVDSTLKIQPAKLEDSAVYLCASSFALAGGLDEQFFGPGTRLTVL.